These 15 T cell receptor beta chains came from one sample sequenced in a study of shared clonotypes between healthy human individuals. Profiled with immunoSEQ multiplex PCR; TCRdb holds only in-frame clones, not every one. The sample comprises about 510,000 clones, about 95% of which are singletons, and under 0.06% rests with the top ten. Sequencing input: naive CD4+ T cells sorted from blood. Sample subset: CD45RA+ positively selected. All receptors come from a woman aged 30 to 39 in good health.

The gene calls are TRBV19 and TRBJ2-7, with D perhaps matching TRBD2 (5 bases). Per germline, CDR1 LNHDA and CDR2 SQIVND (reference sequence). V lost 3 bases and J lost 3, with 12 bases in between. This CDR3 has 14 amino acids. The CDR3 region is CASSIGGQIYEQYF. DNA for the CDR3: TGTGCCAGTAGTATTGGAGGCCAAATCTACGAGCAGTACTTC.

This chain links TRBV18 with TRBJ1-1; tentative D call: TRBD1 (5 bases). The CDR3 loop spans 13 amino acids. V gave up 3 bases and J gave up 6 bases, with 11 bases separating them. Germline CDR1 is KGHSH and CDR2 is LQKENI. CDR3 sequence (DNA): TGTGCCAGCTCACCGCCGGGGGGGTCTGAAGCTTTCTTT. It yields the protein CASSPPGGSEAFF.

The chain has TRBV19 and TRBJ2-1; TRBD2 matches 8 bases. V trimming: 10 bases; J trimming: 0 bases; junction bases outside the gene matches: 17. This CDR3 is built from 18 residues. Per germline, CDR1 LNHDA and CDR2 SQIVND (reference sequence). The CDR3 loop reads CANRNSGMGGSSYNEQFF. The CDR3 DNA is TGTGCCAATAGGAATAGCGGGATGGGGGGAAGCTCCTACAATGAGCAGTTCTTC. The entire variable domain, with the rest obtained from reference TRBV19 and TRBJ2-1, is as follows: DGGITQSPKYLFRKEGQNVTLSCEQNLNHDAMYWYRQDPGQGLRLIYYSQIVNDFQKGDIAEGYSVSREKKESFPLTVTSAQKNPTAFYLCANRNSGMGGSSYNEQFFGPGTRLTVL.

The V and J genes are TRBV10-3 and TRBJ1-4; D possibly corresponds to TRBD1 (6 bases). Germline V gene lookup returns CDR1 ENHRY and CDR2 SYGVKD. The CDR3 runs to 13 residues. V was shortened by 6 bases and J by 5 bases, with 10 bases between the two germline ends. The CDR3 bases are TGTGCCATCAGGACAGGCGTCAATGAAAAACTGTTTTTT. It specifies CAIRTGVNEKLFF.

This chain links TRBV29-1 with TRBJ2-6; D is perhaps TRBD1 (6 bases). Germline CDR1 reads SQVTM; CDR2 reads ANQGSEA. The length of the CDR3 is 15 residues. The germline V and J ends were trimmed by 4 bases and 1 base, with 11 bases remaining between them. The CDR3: CSVGQGRSGANVLTF. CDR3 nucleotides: TGCAGCGTTGGGCAGGGGCGATCTGGGGCCAACGTCCTGACTTTC.

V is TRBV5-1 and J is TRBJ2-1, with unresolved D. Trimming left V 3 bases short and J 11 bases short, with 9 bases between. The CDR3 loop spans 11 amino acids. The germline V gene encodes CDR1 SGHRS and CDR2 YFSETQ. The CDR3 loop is CASSSEHQQFF. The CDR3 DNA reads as TGCGCCAGCAGCTCCGAACACCAGCAGTTCTTC.

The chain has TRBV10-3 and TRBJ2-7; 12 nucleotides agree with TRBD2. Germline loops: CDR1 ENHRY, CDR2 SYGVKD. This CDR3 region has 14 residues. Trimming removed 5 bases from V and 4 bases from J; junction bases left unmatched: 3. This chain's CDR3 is CAISLGLAGYEQYF. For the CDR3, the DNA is TGTGCCATCAGTCTCGGACTAGCGGGATACGAGCAGTACTTC.

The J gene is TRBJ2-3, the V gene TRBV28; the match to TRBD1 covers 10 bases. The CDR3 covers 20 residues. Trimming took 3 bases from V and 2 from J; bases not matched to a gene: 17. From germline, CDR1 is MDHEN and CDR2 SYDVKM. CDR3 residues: CASSFVGTGVQESYTDTQYF. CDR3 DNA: TGTGCCAGCAGTTTCGTGGGGACAGGGGTCCAAGAGTCCTACACAGATACGCAGTATTTT.

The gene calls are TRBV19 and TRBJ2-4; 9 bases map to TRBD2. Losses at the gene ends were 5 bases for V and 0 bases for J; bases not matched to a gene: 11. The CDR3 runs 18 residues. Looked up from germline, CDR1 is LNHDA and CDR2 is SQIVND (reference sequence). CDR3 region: CASSSSGNGYLAKNIQYF. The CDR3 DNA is TGTGCCAGTAGTTCTAGCGGGAACGGGTATCTAGCCAAAAACATTCAGTACTTC.

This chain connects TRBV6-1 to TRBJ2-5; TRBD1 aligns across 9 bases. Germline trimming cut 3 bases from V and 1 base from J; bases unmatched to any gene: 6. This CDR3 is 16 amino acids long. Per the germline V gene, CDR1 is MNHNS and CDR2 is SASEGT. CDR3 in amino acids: CASSEGTGISQETQYF. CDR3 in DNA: TGTGCCAGCAGTGAGGGGACAGGGATTAGCCAAGAGACCCAGTACTTC.

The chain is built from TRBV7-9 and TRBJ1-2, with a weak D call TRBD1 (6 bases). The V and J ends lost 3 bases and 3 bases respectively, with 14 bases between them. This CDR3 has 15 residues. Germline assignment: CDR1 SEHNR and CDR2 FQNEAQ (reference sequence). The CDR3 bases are TGTGCCAGCAGCTTCCCCCCCGGGGGCGACTATGGCTACACCTTC. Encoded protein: CASSFPPGGDYGYTF. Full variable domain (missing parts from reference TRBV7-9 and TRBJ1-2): DTGVSQNPRHKITKRGQNVTFRCDPISEHNRLYWYRQTLGQGPEFLTYFQNEAQLEKSRLLSDRFSAERPKGSFSTLEIQRTEQGDSAMYLCASSFPPGGDYGYTFGSGTRLTVV.

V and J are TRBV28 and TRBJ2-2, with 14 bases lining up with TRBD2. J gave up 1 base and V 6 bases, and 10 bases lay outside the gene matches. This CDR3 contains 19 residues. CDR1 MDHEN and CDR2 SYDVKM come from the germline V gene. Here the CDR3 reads CASRYEGLAGAGNTGELFF. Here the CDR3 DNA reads TGTGCCAGCAGATATGAGGGACTAGCGGGAGCTGGGAACACCGGGGAGCTGTTTTTT.

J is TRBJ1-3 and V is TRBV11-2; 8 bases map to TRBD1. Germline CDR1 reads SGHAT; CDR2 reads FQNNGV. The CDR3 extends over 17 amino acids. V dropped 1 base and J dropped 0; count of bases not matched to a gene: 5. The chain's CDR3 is CASSLVGTGFSGNTIYF. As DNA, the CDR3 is TGTGCCAGCAGCTTAGTAGGGACAGGCTTCTCTGGAAACACCATATATTTT.

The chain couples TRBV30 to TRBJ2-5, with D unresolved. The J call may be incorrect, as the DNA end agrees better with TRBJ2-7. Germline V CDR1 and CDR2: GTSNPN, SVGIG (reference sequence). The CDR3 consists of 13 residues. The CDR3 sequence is CAWRAQLGFEQYF. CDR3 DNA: TGTGCCTGGAGAGCCCAGTTAGGGTTCGAGCAGTACTTC.

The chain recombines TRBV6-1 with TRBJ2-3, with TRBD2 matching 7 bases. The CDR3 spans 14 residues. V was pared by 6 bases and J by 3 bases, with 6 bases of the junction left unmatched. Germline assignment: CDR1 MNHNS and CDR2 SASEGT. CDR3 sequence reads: CASRRTSRTDTQYF. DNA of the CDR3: TGTGCCAGCAGAAGGACTAGTCGAACAGATACGCAGTATTTT.